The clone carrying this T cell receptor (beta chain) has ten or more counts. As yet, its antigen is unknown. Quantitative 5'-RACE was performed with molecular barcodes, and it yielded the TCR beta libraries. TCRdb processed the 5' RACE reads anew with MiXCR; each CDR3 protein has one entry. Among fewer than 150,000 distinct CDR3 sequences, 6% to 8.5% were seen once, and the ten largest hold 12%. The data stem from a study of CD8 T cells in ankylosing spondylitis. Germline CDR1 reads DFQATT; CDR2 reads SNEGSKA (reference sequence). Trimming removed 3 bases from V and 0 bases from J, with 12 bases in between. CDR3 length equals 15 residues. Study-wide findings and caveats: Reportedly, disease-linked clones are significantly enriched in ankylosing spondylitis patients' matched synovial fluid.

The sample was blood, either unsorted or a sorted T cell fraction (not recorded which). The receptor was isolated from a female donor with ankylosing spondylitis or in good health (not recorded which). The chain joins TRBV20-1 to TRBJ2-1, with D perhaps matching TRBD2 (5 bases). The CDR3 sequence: CSASSAESSYNEQFF. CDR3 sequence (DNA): TGCAGTGCTAGTTCAGCGGAGAGCTCCTACAATGAGCAGTTCTTC.